Listed below are T cell receptor beta chains from one sample, sequenced in a study of cytomegalovirus exposure and HLA in healthy donors. Generated by immunoSEQ multiplex PCR, the TCRdb table keeps only in-frame clones and is missing some. The profile shows about 160,000 clones, around 80% of them singletons. The specimen was PBMCs. All receptors derive from a male donor in good health and CMV-seronegative. CDR3s include the opening cysteine and the closing phenylalanine or tryptophan. The D gene is left open where the match is weak. Some rows mark clone size as missing; the rest say once, few, many or name a class of expanded clone.

>-|TRBV4-1|TRBJ2-7|-
TGCGCCAGCAGCCAAGAGACACGTTCCTACGAGCAGTACTTC
CASSQETRSYEQYF
>few|TRBV4-3|TRBJ1-6|-
TGCGCCAGCAGCCAAGGGGCGGGCGATAATTCACCCCTCCACTTT
CASSQGAGDNSPLHF
>-|TRBV5-1|TRBJ1-1|-
TGCGCCAGCAGCTTACCGGGACAGAACACTGAAGCTTTCTTT
CASSLPGQNTEAFF
>-|TRBV6-5|TRBJ2-7|-
TGTGCCAGCAGTTCCTTGGACAGCGGCGAGCAGTACTTC
CASSSLDSGEQYF
>-|TRBV5-6|TRBJ2-7|TRBD1
TGTGCCAGCAGCCCCGGGACAGGGGCCTACGAGCAGTACTTC
CASSPGTGAYEQYF
>once|TRBV7-2|TRBJ1-3|-
TGTGCCAGCAGCTTAGGAGGCGGGGGCTCTGGAAACACCATATATTTT
CASSLGGGGSGNTIYF
>-|TRBV18|TRBJ1-6|-
TGTGCCAGCTCACCACCGGCCAGAAATTCACCCCTCCACTTT
CASSPPARNSPLHF
>-|TRBV25-1|TRBJ1-1|-
TGTGCCAGCAACGGCCAGGGGTCGGATTTCGCTTTCTTT
CASNGQGSDFAFF
>-|TRBV7-9|TRBJ2-3|TRBD2
TGTGCCAGCAGTAGATCGGCGGGAGCAGACGGCAATACGCAGTATTTT
CASSRSAGADGNTQYF
>-|TRBV7-3|TRBJ2-2|-
TGTGCCAGCAGCTCAGGGGTCGCCGGGGAGCTGTTTTTT
CASSSGVAGELFF
>-|TRBV28|TRBJ2-2|TRBD2
TGTGCCAGCAGTTTATGGTCTATGGCGGGAGGACCCGGGGAGCTGTTTTTT
CASSLWSMAGGPGELFF
>-|TRBV30|TRBJ2-6|-
TGTGCCTGGAGTCCAGGGTCTGGGGCCAACGTCCTGACTTTC
CAWSPGSGANVLTF
>-|TRBV15|TRBJ1-1|TRBD1
TGTGCCACCAGTACAGGGGTGGGCACTGAAGCTTTCTTT
CATSTGVGTEAFF
>-|TRBV4-1|TRBJ2-1|TRBD2
TGCGCCAGCAGCCAGACGGGACTAGCGGGACCTCGCAATGAGCAGTTCTTC
CASSQTGLAGPRNEQFF
>few|TRBV5-4|TRBJ2-3|-
TGTGCCAGCAGTTTCGGGAGAAACACAGATACGCAGTATTTT
CASSFGRNTDTQYF
>once|TRBV2|TRBJ1-1|TRBD1
TGTGCCAGCAAAAAAAACAGGGGGAACACTGAAGCTTTCTTT
CASKKNRGNTEAFF
>-|TRBV28|TRBJ1-1|-
TGTGCCAGCACCGAGTGGAGGGGAATGGGTAACACTGAAGCTTTCTTT
CASTEWRGMGNTEAFF
>-|TRBV10-2|TRBJ1-1|-
TGCGCCAGCAGGGGCGGGCAGCGGACTGAAGCTTTCTTT
CASRGGQRTEAFF
>-|TRBV25-1|TRBJ2-7|TRBD1
TGTGCCAGCAGCGATTCAGGGGGCCTCCCCCAGTACTTC
CASSDSGGLPQYF
>-|TRBV5-1|TRBJ2-7|TRBD1
TGCGCCAGCAGCCTGCCGGGACAGGGAATCTACGAGCAGTACTTC
CASSLPGQGIYEQYF
>-|TRBV6-5|TRBJ1-5|-
TGTGCCAGCAGTTCCTGGGGGGGGCCCCAGCATTTT
CASSSWGGPQHF
>-|TRBV4-1|TRBJ2-7|-
TGCGCCAGCAGCCACGGAAGGGTCGGCAGGGGCAACGAGCAGTACTTC
CASSHGRVGRGNEQYF
>-|TRBV6-1|TRBJ1-5|-
TGTGCCAGCAGGGACACAAGCAATCAGCCCCAGCATTTT
CASRDTSNQPQHF
>-|TRBV5-1|TRBJ1-2|TRBD1
TGCGCCAGCAGCTTCACCCCCTTGACAGGGGGGAACTATGGCTACACCTTC
CASSFTPLTGGNYGYTF
>-|TRBV5-1|TRBJ1-1|-
TGCGCCAGCAGCCTCCAGTTAAACACTGAAGCTTTCTTT
CASSLQLNTEAFF
>-|TRBV7-2|TRBJ2-7|TRBD2
TGTGCCAGCAGCTTAAGTAGCGGGGCCTACGAGCAGTACTTC
CASSLSSGAYEQYF
>-|TRBV18|TRBJ2-7|TRBD1
TGTGCCAGCTCCCGGACAGGGGTTAGCGGGCTCTCCTACGAGCAGTACTTC
CASSRTGVSGLSYEQYF
>-|TRBV7-9|TRBJ1-1|-
TGTGCCAGCATCGAACTTAGTGTGTCAGGGTCAGCTTTCTTT
CASIELSVSGSAFF
>-|TRBV27|TRBJ2-1|-
TGTGCCAGCAGTTTAACGAGCTCCTACAATGAGCAGTTCTTC
CASSLTSSYNEQFF
>-|TRBV10-3|TRBJ2-7|-
TGTGCCATCAGTGAGTCGAGTTTGGGGGCCGACTCCTACGAGCAGTACTTC
CAISESSLGADSYEQYF
>few|TRBV21-1|TRBJ1-1|-
TGTGCCAGCGCCCACAGGGTAGACACTGAAGCTTTCTTT
CASAHRVDTEAFF
>-|TRBV4-2|TRBJ1-2|-
TGTGCCAGCAGCCACGAGGGAGGGGTGGACTATGGCTACACCTTC
CASSHEGGVDYGYTF
>few|TRBV7-8|TRBJ1-4|-
TGTGCCAGCAGTACAGGGTGGGGGGAAAAACTGTTTTTT
CASSTGWGEKLFF
>-|TRBV30|TRBJ2-7|-
TGTGCCTGGAGTGCCAGCTACGAGCAGTACTTC
CAWSASYEQYF
>-|TRBV6-6|TRBJ2-3|TRBD2
TGTGCCAGCAGTTCTGGGACTAGCGGGAGAATAGATACGCAGTATTTT
CASSSGTSGRIDTQYF